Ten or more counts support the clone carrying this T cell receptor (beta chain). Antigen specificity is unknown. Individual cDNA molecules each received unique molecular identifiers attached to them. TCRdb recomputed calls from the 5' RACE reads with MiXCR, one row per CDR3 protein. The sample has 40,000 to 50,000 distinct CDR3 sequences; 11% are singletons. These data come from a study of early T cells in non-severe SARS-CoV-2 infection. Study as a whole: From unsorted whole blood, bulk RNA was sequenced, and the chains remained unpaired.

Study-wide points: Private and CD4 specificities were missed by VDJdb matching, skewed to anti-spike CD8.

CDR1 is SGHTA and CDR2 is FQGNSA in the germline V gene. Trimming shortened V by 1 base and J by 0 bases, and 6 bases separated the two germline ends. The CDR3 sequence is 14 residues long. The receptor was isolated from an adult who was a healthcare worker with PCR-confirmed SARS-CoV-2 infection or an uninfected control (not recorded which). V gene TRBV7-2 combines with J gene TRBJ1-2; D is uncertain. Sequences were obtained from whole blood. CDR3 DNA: TGTGCCAGCAGCTTAGGGATTACTAACTATGGCTACACCTTC. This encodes CASSLGITNYGYTF.